The 8 T cell receptor beta chains below come from one sample, sequenced in a study of vaccination effects on CD4 cells after COVID-19. Pools of viral peptides were used by the ViraFEST assay to expand antigen-specific CD4+ T cells ahead of sequencing. Isolating CD4+ T cells followed around nine days of culture. PCR confirmed that the person was infected with SARS-CoV-2 between March and December 2020. Produced via immunoSEQ multiplex PCR; TCRdb's table is partial and in-frame only. The repertoire consists of roughly 25,000 clones, with 69% occurring once and the leading ten covering about 17%. For these receptors, no antigen is known. Sequencing was performed on CD4+ T cells from PBMCs cultured with SARS-CoV-2 spike peptides, taken before COVID-19 vaccination. The receptors come from a human donor who had a prior SARS-CoV-2 infection.

The chain employs TRBV18 and TRBJ1-3; TRBD1 matches at 8 bases. The CDR3 has 15 amino acids. Germline V gives CDR1 KGHSH, CDR2 LQKENI. The V segment lost 3 bases and the J segment 2 bases; nucleotides outside the gene matches: 3. This chain's CDR3 is CASSPPTGAGNTIYF. In DNA form, the CDR3 reads TGTGCCAGCTCACCTCCGACAGGGGCTGGAAACACCATATATTTT.

The chain employs TRBV7-2 and TRBJ1-5; TRBD1 aligns across 8 bases. Losses at the gene ends were 6 bases for V and 7 bases for J; bases not matched to a gene: 8. Germline V lookup: CDR1 SGHTA, CDR2 FQGNSA. The CDR3 loop spans 14 amino acids. Written as DNA, the CDR3 is TGTGCCAGCAGTTTACAGGGACAGGAGCAGCCCCAGCATTTT. It yields the protein CASSLQGQEQPQHF.

The chain combines TRBV5-1 with TRBJ2-1, with TRBD1 as a possible D gene (6 bases). CDR1 is SGHRS and CDR2 is YFSETQ in the germline V gene. CDR3 size: 15 residues. Trimming pared 1 base from V and 6 bases from J, leaving 14 bases between. The CDR3 here is CASSLLVRGGNEQFF. CDR3 in DNA: TGCGCCAGCAGCTTGTTGGTAAGAGGGGGCAATGAGCAGTTCTTC. Complete variable domain (other parts from reference TRBV5-1 and TRBJ2-1): KAGVTQTPRYLIKTRGQQVTLSCSPISGHRSVSWYQQTPGQGLQFLFEYFSETQRNKGNFPGRFSGRQFSNSRSEMNVSTLELGDSALYLCASSLLVRGGNEQFFGPGTRLTVL.

The chain has TRBV11-3 and TRBJ1-3; D not certain. V lost 1 base and J lost 0, with 7 bases in between. This CDR3 has 15 amino acids. Germline lookup yields CDR1 SGHNT and CDR2 YENEEA. CDR3 nucleotides: TGTGCCAGCAGCTTAGTAGGCCGCTCTGGAAACACCATATATTTT. It yields the protein CASSLVGRSGNTIYF.

DNA for the CDR3: TGCGCCAGCAGCCAAGATCGGTTAACACCGGGGTTCTCTGGAAACACCATATATTTT. Translating gives CASSQDRLTPGFSGNTIYF. This chain uses TRBV4-1 with TRBJ1-3, with unresolved D. The germline CDR1 and CDR2 sequences are MGHRA and YSYEKL. With 0 bases removed from V and 0 bases from J, the gap between germline ends came to 18 bases. CDR3 size: 19 residues.

The rearrangement uses TRBV9 and TRBJ1-1; TRBD1 agrees at 7 bases. Germline V gives CDR1 SGDLS, CDR2 YYNGEE. V dropped 3 bases and J dropped 8; count of bases not matched to a gene: 10. This CDR3 contains 14 residues. CDR3: CASSEKTGRAEAFF. CDR3 sequence (DNA): TGTGCCAGCAGCGAAAAGACAGGGAGGGCAGAAGCTTTCTTT.

The CDR3 loop is CASSSGFNTEAFF. The CDR3 DNA reads as TGTGCCAGCAGTTCAGGGTTCAACACTGAAGCTTTCTTT. This chain links TRBV6-4 with TRBJ1-1, with D perhaps matching TRBD1 (5 bases). The V end lost 5 bases, the J end lost 2 bases, and 9 bases lay between the germline ends. The CDR3 is 13 residues long. Per the germline V gene, CDR1 is MRHNA and CDR2 is SNTAGT.

This clone turned up a few times. The chain has TRBV20-1 and TRBJ2-7; D ambiguous. V lost 4 bases and J 5 bases, leaving 6 bases between the germline ends. This CDR3 has 10 residues. The V gene's germline CDR1 is DFQATT and CDR2 SNEGSKA (reference sequence). The CDR3 DNA sequence: TGCAGTGCTAAAAGAAACGAGCAGTACTTC. Translated, it gives CSAKRNEQYF.